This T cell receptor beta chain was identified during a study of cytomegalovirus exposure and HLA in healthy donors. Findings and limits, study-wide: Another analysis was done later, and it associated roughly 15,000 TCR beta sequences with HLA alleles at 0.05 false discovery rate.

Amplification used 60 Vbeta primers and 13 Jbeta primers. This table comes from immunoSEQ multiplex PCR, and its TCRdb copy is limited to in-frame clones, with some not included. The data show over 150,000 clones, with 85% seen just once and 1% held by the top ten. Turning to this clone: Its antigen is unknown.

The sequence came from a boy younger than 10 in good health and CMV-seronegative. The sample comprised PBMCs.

CDR3 sequence (DNA): TGTGCCAGCTCATGGACAGACTACAATGAGCAGTTCTTC. Its translation is CASSWTDYNEQFF. The V gene is TRBV18, the J gene TRBJ2-1; tentative D call: TRBD1 (6 bases). CDR3 length: 13 residues. Trimming cost V 5 bases and J 3 bases, with 8 bases left between them. Germline V gene lookup returns CDR1 KGHSH and CDR2 LQKENI. Drawing the rest from reference TRBV18 and TRBJ2-1, the complete variable domain is NAGVMQNPRHLVRRRGQEARLRCSPMKGHSHVYWYRQLPEEGLKFMVYLQKENIIDESGMPKERFSAEFPKEGPSILRIQQVVRGDSAAYFCASSWTDYNEQFFGPGTRLTVL.